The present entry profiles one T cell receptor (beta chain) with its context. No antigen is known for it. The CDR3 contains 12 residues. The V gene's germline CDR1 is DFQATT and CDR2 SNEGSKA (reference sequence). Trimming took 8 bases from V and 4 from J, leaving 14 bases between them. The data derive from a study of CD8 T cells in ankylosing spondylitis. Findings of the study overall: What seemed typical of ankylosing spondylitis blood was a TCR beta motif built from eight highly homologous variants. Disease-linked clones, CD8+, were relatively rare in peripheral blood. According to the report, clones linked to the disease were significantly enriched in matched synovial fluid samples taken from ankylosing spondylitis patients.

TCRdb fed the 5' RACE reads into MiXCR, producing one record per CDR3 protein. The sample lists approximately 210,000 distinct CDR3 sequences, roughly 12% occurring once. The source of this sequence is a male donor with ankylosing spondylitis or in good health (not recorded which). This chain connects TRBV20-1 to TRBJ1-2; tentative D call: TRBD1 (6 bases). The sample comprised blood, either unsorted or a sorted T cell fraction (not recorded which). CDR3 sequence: CSPRGEGYGYTF. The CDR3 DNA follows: TGCAGTCCCAGGGGAGAAGGCTATGGCTACACCTTC.